This T cell receptor (beta chain) was obtained from a study of shared clonotypes between healthy human individuals. Both subsets, CD45RA+ naive and CD45RA-negative memory, were split from the CD4+ cells. Methods used by the authors: Junction-only immunoSEQ data arrived without quality scores, meaning filtering differed. Generated by immunoSEQ multiplex PCR, the TCRdb table keeps only in-frame clones and is missing some. That table is the source of V, J and clone size, and D and trimming were worked out from the DNA. The sample carries approximately 2,300,000 clones, about 90% recorded once. Notes on this clone: Its target is not known.

Trimming removed 0 bases at V and 1 base at J, with 7 bases between. CDR3 length equals 15 residues. The germline CDR1 and CDR2 sequences are SGHRS and YFSETQ. Study observations and caveats: The study found about 5% of naive CD4 clonotypes shared across a handful of donors. Rarefaction analysis demonstrated incomplete sorted-subset sequencing notwithstanding large depth.

The sequencing input was naive CD4+ T cells from PBMCs. Described subset: CD45RA+ positively selected. The source is a man between 18 and 35 years old in good health. Some clones in this sample may be carry-over from other donors' samples. The V call is TRBV5-1, the J call TRBJ2-2; TRBD2 might be the D (5 bases). The CDR3 here is CASSLEGENTGELFF. The CDR3, as DNA: TGCGCCAGCAGCTTGGAGGGAGAGAACACCGGGGAGCTGTTTTTT.